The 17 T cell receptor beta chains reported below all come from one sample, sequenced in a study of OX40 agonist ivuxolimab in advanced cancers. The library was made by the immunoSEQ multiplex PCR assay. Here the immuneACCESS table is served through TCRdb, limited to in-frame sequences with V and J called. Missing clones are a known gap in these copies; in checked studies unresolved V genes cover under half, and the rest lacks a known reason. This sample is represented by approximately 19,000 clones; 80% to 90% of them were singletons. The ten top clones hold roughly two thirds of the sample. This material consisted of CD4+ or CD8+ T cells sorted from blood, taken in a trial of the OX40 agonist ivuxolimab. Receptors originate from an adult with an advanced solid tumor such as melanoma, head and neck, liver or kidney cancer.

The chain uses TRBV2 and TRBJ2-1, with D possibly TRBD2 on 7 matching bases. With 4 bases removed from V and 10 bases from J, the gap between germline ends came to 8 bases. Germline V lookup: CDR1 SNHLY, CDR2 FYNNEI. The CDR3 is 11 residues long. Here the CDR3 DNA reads TGTGCCAGCAGTGGGGGGGGCGAGCAGTTCTTC. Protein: CASSGGGEQFF.

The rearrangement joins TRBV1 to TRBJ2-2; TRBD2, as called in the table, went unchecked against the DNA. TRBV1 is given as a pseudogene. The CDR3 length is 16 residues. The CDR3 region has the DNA TGCACCAGCAGGCGACTAGGGCCTACGAACACCGGGGAGCTGTTTTTT. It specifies CTSRRLGPTNTGELFF.

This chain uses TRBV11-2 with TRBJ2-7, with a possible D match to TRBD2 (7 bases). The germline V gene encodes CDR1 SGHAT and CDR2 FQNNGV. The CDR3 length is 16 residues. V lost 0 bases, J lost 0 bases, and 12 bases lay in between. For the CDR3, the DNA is TGTGCCAGCAGCTTAGATCTCGCGGGGGCCTCCTACGAGCAGTACTTC. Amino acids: CASSLDLAGASYEQYF.

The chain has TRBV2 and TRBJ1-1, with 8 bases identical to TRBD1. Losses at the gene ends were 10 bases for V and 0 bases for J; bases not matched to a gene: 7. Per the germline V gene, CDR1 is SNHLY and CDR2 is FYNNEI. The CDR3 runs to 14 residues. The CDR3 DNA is TGTGCCAAGGACAGGGACCTCCTGAACACTGAAGCTTTCTTT. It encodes CAKDRDLLNTEAFF.

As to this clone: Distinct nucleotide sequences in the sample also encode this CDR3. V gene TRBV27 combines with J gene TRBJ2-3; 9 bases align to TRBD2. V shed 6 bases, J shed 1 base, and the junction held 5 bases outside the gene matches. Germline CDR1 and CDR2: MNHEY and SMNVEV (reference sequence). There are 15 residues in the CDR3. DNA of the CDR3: TGTGCCAGCAGCCCTCGGACTAGCGGCACAGATACGCAGTATTTT. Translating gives CASSPRTSGTDTQYF.

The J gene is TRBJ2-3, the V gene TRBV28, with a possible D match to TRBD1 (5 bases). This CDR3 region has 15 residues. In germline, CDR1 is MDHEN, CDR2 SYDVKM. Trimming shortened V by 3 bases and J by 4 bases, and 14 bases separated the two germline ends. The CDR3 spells CASSFGRAIADTQYF. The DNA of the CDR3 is TGTGCCAGCAGTTTTGGCAGGGCGATCGCAGATACGCAGTATTTT.

CDR3 DNA: TGCAGCGTTGAATATGGACCCGAGCAGTACTTC. Translating it yields CSVEYGPEQYF. The chain has TRBV29-1 and TRBJ2-7; no definite D call. Trimming shortened V by 2 bases and J by 6 bases, and 8 bases separated the two germline ends. This CDR3 is 11 amino acids long. CDR1 SQVTM and CDR2 ANQGSEA come from the germline V gene.

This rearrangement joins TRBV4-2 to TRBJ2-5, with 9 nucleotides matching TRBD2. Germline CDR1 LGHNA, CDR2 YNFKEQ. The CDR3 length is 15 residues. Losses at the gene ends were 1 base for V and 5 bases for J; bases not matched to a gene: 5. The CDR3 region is CASSQAPTSGETQYF. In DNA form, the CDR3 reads TGTGCCAGCAGCCAAGCACCCACTAGCGGGGAGACCCAGTACTTC.

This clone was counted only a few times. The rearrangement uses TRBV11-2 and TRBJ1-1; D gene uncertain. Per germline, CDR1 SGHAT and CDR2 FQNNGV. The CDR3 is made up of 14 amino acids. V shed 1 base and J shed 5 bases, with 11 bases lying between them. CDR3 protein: CASSLAYLGTEAFF. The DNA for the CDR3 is TGTGCCAGCAGCTTAGCGTATCTCGGGACTGAAGCTTTCTTT.

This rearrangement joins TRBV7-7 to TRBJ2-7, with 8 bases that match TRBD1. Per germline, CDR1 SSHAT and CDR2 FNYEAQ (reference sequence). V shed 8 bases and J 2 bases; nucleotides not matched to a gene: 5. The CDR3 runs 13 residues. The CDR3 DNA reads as TGTGCCAGCGCGACAGGGGATACCTACGAGCAGTACTTC. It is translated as CASATGDTYEQYF.

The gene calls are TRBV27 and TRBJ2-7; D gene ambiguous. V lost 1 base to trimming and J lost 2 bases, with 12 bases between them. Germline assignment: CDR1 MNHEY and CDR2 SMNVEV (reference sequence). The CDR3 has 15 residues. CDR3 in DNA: TGTGCCAGCAGTTTATACGCAGGATCGGCCTACGAGCAGTACTTC. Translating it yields CASSLYAGSAYEQYF.

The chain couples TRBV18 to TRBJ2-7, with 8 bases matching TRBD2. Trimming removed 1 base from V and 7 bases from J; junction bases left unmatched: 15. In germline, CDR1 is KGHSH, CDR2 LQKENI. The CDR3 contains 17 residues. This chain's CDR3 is CASSPLLVAGGPEEQYF. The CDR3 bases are TGTGCCAGCTCACCACTCTTGGTTGCGGGGGGCCCTGAGGAGCAGTACTTC.

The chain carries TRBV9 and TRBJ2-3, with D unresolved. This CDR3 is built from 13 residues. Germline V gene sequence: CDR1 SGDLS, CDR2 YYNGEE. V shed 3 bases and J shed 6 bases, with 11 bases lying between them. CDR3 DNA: TGTGCCAGCAGCGGGGGATTGATGGATACGCAGTATTTT. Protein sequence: CASSGGLMDTQYF.

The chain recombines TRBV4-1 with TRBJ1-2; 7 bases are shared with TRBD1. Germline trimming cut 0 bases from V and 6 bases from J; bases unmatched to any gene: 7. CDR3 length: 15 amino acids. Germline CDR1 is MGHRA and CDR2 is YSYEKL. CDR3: CASSQDLGTANGYTF. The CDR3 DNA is TGCGCCAGCAGCCAAGATTTGGGGACAGCGAATGGCTACACCTTC.

CDR3 sequence reads: CASSLTGRWQETQYF. The CDR3 DNA is TGTGCCAGCAGTTTGACAGGGAGATGGCAAGAGACCCAGTACTTC. V usage is TRBV28 and J usage is TRBJ2-5; TRBD1 agrees at 7 bases. This CDR3 contains 15 residues. The V and J ends lost 3 bases and 2 bases, in that order; junction bases with no gene match: 6. Looked up from germline, CDR1 is MDHEN and CDR2 is SYDVKM.

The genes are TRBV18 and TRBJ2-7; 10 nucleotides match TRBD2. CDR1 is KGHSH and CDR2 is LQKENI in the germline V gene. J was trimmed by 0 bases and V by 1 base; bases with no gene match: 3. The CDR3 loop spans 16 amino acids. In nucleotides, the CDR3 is TGTGCCAGCTCACCACTAGGGACTAGCGCCTCCTACGAGCAGTACTTC. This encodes CASSPLGTSASYEQYF. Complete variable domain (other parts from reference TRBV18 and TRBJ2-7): NAGVMQNPRHLVRRRGQEARLRCSPMKGHSHVYWYRQLPEEGLKFMVYLQKENIIDESGMPKERFSAEFPKEGPSILRIQQVVRGDSAAYFCASSPLGTSASYEQYFGPGTRLTVT.

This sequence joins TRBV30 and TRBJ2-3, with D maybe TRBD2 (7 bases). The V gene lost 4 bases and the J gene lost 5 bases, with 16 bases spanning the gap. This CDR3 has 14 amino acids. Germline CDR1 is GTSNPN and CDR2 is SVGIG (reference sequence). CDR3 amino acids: CAWKEGGSGDTQYF. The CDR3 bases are TGTGCCTGGAAGGAGGGGGGGTCGGGAGATACGCAGTATTTT.